One T cell receptor beta chain is described in this entry. The antigen is undetermined. Germline-derived CDR1 and CDR2 are LGHNA and YNFKEQ. Trimming pared 0 bases from V and 5 bases from J, leaving 5 bases between. The CDR3 runs to 12 residues. The record originates from a study of T-cell reconstitution after alpha-beta-depleted transplantation in children. Study outcomes and limitations: From surviving recipient T cells and thymic progenitors came the high day-60 TCRbeta diversity observed in some patients.

TCRbeta library construction was performed incorporating unique molecular identifiers. In TCRdb, the PCR reads were re-called with MiXCR into one record per CDR3 protein. The table records approximately 350,000 distinct CDR3 sequences, roughly 15% of them present only once. The V and J genes are TRBV4-2 and TRBJ2-7, with unresolved D. The source was PBMCs, mostly from graft donor cells, collected 360 days after TCRalphabeta/CD19-depleted stem cell transplant. This TCR derives from a male patient aged 2 to 10 who had a stem cell transplant for acute lymphoblastic leukemia, so the T cells may come from the graft donor. CDR3 region: CASSQDGHEQYF. The CDR3 region has the DNA TGTGCCAGCAGCCAAGATGGCCACGAGCAGTACTTC.